The 24 T cell receptor beta chains given below trace back to one sample, sequenced in a study of a mutant IDH1 vaccine in newly diagnosed glioma. Their antigens remain unidentified. The repertoire was sequenced with immunoSEQ multiplex PCR; TCRdb's copy has only in-frame clones and lacks some. The sample holds tens of thousands of clones, about 80% seen once. Time point denoted: week 5, during vaccination. A 20-mer mutant IDH1 peptide at 300 ug was injected subcutaneously with topical imiquimod. This specimen was PBMCs, taken from a glioma patient whose treatment included an IDH1 peptide vaccine. Every receptor here comes from a young woman with glioma. Some clones in this sample may be carry-over from other donors' samples.

The rearrangement links TRBV29-1 to TRBJ1-2, with 7 bases identical to TRBD1. Germline lookup yields CDR1 SQVTM and CDR2 ANQGSEA. CDR3 size: 14 residues. V shed 6 bases, J shed 0 bases, and the junction held 7 bases outside the gene matches. The DNA of the CDR3 is TGCAGCGTCCTCGGACAGGAGCCTAACTATGGCTACACCTTC. Amino acid sequence: CSVLGQEPNYGYTF.

CDR3 protein: CASSSRDRGRYEQYF. DNA of the CDR3: TGTGCCAGCAGCTCCCGGGACAGGGGGCGGTACGAGCAGTACTTC. The rearrangement uses TRBV21-1 and TRBJ2-7; the DNA was not compared with TRBD1, the D call given in the table. TRBV21-1 is flagged as a pseudogene. The CDR3 length is 15 residues.

This clone occurred a few times. J is TRBJ2-4 and V is TRBV5-4, with 8 bases identical to TRBD1. CDR3 length: 13 amino acids. Germline trimming cut 4 bases from V and 8 bases from J; bases unmatched to any gene: 5. Germline V gene data show CDR1 as SGHNT and CDR2 as YYREEE (reference sequence). The CDR3 DNA is TGTGCCAGCAGCCTCAGGGGGCGGGACATTCAGTACTTC. This codes for CASSLRGRDIQYF.

This clone was counted between two and nine times. V is TRBV19 and J is TRBJ2-4; no reliable D call. The CDR3 totals 15 residues. Germline V gene lookup returns CDR1 LNHDA and CDR2 SQIVND (reference sequence). V lost 1 base, J lost 0 bases, and 7 bases lay in between. CDR3 sequence reads: CASSIATGAKNIQYF. CDR3 in DNA: TGTGCCAGTAGTATAGCGACGGGAGCCAAAAACATTCAGTACTTC.

The chain uses TRBV4-2 and TRBJ2-5; D gene uncertain. The CDR3 sequence is 17 residues long. Deletions cut 1 base from V and 1 base from J, with 16 bases between. CDR1 LGHNA and CDR2 YNFKEQ come from the germline V gene. Here the CDR3 reads CASSQVQAGSVQETQYF. CDR3 coding DNA: TGTGCCAGCAGCCAAGTTCAAGCCGGGTCAGTCCAAGAGACCCAGTACTTC.

About this clone: This may arise from a read error, as a much more abundant clone is one base away. V gene TRBV19 combines with J gene TRBJ1-2; D is ambiguous. The ends were cut back, 3 bases at V and 2 bases at J, with 13 bases in the middle. The germline CDR1 and CDR2 sequences are LNHDA and SQIVND (reference sequence). The CDR3 consists of 15 residues. The CDR3 coding sequence is TGTGCCAGTAGTATCCCAAACAGTCTCAACTATGGCTACACCTTC. This codes for CASSIPNSLNYGYTF.

The rearrangement joins TRBV4-3 to TRBJ2-3; D may be TRBD1 (6 bases). The CDR3 sequence is 16 residues long. Trimming stripped 3 bases from V and 4 bases from J, with 17 bases between. The germline gives CDR1 LGHNA, CDR2 YSLEER. CDR3 nucleotide sequence: TGCGCCAGCAGCCACAACCCCGGGACACGCGCAGATACGCAGTATTTT. Translating gives CASSHNPGTRADTQYF.

The chain links TRBV4-1 to TRBJ1-1, with TRBD1 as a possible D gene (5 bases). CDR1 is MGHRA, CDR2 YSYEKL, per germline. V was trimmed by 8 bases and J by 1 base, leaving 11 bases between them. This CDR3 is built from 13 residues. The CDR3 region is CASGHFGNTEAFF. The DNA for the CDR3 is TGCGCCAGCGGACATTTCGGGAACACTGAAGCTTTCTTT.

The rearrangement joins TRBV15 to TRBJ1-1; D might be TRBD1 (5 bases). The ends were cut back, 0 bases at V and 1 base at J, with 9 bases in the middle. CDR1 is LNHNV, CDR2 YYDKDF, per germline (reference sequence). The length of the CDR3 is 15 residues. The CDR3 DNA follows: TGTGCCACCAGCAGAGATTCAGGGAAGAACACTGAAGCTTTCTTT. Translating it yields CATSRDSGKNTEAFF.

V and J are TRBV5-1 and TRBJ2-4; D is possibly TRBD2 (6 bases). CDR3 length: 17 amino acids. Germline lookup yields CDR1 SGHRS and CDR2 YFSETQ. The V end was cut by 4 bases, the J end by 0 bases, with 17 bases between. CDR3 nucleotide sequence: TGCGCCAGCAGCCCGTCGGGCGGGGCTCTAGCCAAAAACATTCAGTACTTC. This gives the protein CASSPSGGALAKNIQYF.

The gene calls are TRBV30 and TRBJ1-5; 7 bases align to TRBD1. With 4 bases clipped from V and 2 bases from J, the junction kept 11 bases outside the gene matches. The CDR3 loop spans 16 amino acids. Germline V gene sequence: CDR1 GTSNPN, CDR2 SVGIG (reference sequence). The CDR3 sequence is CAWTSKGGVGNQPQHF. CDR3 in DNA: TGTGCCTGGACCTCAAAAGGGGGCGTGGGCAATCAGCCCCAGCATTTT.

The J gene is TRBJ1-6, the V gene TRBV19; D may be TRBD1 (5 bases). Germline V CDR1 and CDR2: LNHDA, SQIVND (reference sequence). CDR3 length: 12 amino acids. V lost 9 bases and J lost 7, with 10 bases in between. As DNA, the CDR3 is TGTGCCAGCCGGGACGCCAATTCACCCCTCCACTTT. Protein sequence: CASRDANSPLHF.

The V call is TRBV2, the J call TRBJ1-1; D call uncertain. Germline-derived CDR1 and CDR2 are SNHLY and FYNNEI. The V and J ends lost 3 bases and 8 bases respectively, with 10 bases between them. The CDR3 consists of 12 residues. The CDR3 nucleotides are TGTGCCAGCAGTGACCCGGTTCAAGAAGCTTTCTTT. Its protein is CASSDPVQEAFF.

V usage is TRBV18 and J usage is TRBJ2-2; the D gene is possibly TRBD2 (6 bases). Germline V lookup: CDR1 KGHSH, CDR2 LQKENI. The V end lost 2 bases, the J end lost 5 bases, and 15 bases lay between the germline ends. The CDR3 runs 16 residues. The CDR3 spells CASSPLPPEGTGELFF. CDR3 sequence (DNA): TGTGCCAGCTCACCATTACCCCCGGAGGGGACCGGGGAGCTGTTTTTT.

The chain joins TRBV27 to TRBJ1-2; 11 bases align to TRBD1. From germline, CDR1 is MNHEY and CDR2 SMNVEV (reference sequence). V lost 1 base, J lost 4 bases, and 5 bases stayed unmatched. There are 16 residues in the CDR3. DNA of the CDR3: TGTGCCAGCAGTTTATGGGGGGGACAGGGGGGCTATGGCTACACCTTC. It codes for CASSLWGGQGGYGYTF.

This chain connects TRBV9 to TRBJ2-2; D uncertain. Deletions cut 0 bases from V and 8 bases from J, with 11 bases between. The CDR3 length is 14 residues. Germline values: CDR1 SGDLS, CDR2 YYNGEE. CDR3 amino acids: CASSVADDRGELFF. CDR3 nucleotide sequence: TGTGCCAGCAGCGTAGCAGATGATAGGGGGGAGCTGTTTTTT.

This sequence joins TRBV9 and TRBJ2-5; D ambiguous. CDR1 is SGDLS and CDR2 is YYNGEE in the germline V gene. The V gene lost 0 bases and the J gene lost 4 bases, with 7 bases spanning the gap. This CDR3 is 13 amino acids long. The CDR3 is CASSVAEAETQYF. The CDR3 DNA reads TGTGCCAGCAGCGTAGCAGAGGCAGAGACCCAGTACTTC. The full variable domain, in which reference TRBV9 and TRBJ2-5 provide the parts outside the CDR3, is DSGVTQTPKHLITATGQRVTLRCSPRSGDLSVYWYQQSLDQGLQFLIQYYNGEERAKGNILERFSAQQFPDLHSELNLSSLELGDSALYFCASSVAEAETQYFGPGTRLLVL.

The rearrangement uses TRBV19 and TRBJ2-1, with TRBD2 as a possible D gene (5 bases). CDR3 length equals 15 residues. Germline loops: CDR1 LNHDA, CDR2 SQIVND (reference sequence). The V end was cut by 8 bases, the J end by 1 base, with 15 bases between. Here the CDR3 reads CASQIGSRSYNEQFF. CDR3 nucleotide sequence: TGTGCCAGTCAAATTGGGAGTAGGTCCTACAATGAGCAGTTCTTC.

Points on this clone: Other DNA sequences from this sample encode an identical CDR3 as well. The chain carries TRBV19 and TRBJ1-5; unclear D gene. The germline V and J ends were trimmed by 6 bases and 2 bases, with 5 bases remaining between them. Germline V CDR1 and CDR2: LNHDA, SQIVND (reference sequence). This CDR3 is built from 12 residues. The CDR3 DNA sequence: TGTGCCAGTAGGTCAGGCAATCAGCCCCAGCATTTT. Encoded protein: CASRSGNQPQHF.

This clone appeared a few times. This sequence joins TRBV5-1 and TRBJ2-3; 9 nucleotides line up with TRBD1. J lost 5 bases, V lost 4 bases, and 5 bases had no gene match. In germline, CDR1 is SGHRS, CDR2 YFSETQ. The CDR3 covers 14 residues. Here the CDR3 DNA reads TGCGCCAGCAGCCTAGACAGGGGGGAAGATACGCAGTATTTT. Translating gives CASSLDRGEDTQYF.

The chain combines TRBV5-6 with TRBJ2-7; 9 positions match TRBD1. This CDR3 has 15 residues. In germline, CDR1 is SGHDT, CDR2 YYEEEE. V was pared by 4 bases and J by 3 bases, with 8 bases of the junction left unmatched. CDR3 region: CASSLGGTGLYEQYF. The CDR3, as DNA: TGTGCCAGCAGCCTGGGTGGGACAGGGCTCTACGAGCAGTACTTC. The full variable domain, with the rest looked up from reference TRBV5-6 and TRBJ2-7, is DAGVTQSPTHLIKTRGQQVTLRCSPKSGHDTVSWYQQALGQGPQFIFQYYEEEERQRGNFPDRFSGHQFPNYSSELNVNALLLGDSALYLCASSLGGTGLYEQYFGPGTRLTVT.

The genes are TRBV4-3 and TRBJ1-5; D call uncertain. V was trimmed by 0 bases and J by 3 bases, leaving 12 bases between them. Germline lookup yields CDR1 LGHNA and CDR2 YSLEER. CDR3 length: 16 amino acids. The CDR3 region has the DNA TGCGCCAGCAGCCAAGATTGGCAAGGGTCCAATCAGCCCCAGCATTTT. Its protein product is CASSQDWQGSNQPQHF.

The rearrangement links TRBV6-6 to TRBJ2-2, with no clear D. CDR1 is MNHNY, CDR2 SVGAGI, per germline (reference sequence). The length of the CDR3 is 16 residues. The ends were cut back, 0 bases at V and 7 bases at J, with 15 bases in the middle. The CDR3: CASSYSPFIGDGELFF. The CDR3 DNA sequence: TGTGCCAGCAGTTACTCTCCCTTTATTGGGGACGGGGAGCTGTTTTTT.

This clone was seen just once. The chain recombines TRBV10-2 with TRBJ1-5; TRBD1 might be the D (5 bases). Germline V gives CDR1 WSHSY, CDR2 SAAADI. This CDR3 comprises 14 residues. Trimming cost V 8 bases and J 4 bases, with 15 bases left between them. CDR3 loop: CASRIGTGNQPQHF. The CDR3 DNA follows: TGCGCCAGCCGCATTGGGACGGGGAATCAGCCCCAGCATTTT.